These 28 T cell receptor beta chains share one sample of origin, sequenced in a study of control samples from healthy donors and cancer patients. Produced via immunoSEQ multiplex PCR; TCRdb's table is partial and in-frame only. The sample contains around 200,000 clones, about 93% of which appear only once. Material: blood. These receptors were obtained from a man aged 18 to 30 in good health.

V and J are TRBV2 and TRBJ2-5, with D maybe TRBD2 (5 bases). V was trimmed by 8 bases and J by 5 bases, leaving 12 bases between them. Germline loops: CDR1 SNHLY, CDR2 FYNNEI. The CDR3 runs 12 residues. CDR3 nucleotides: TGTGCCAGCGCGAGGGAGCGGGAGACCCAGTACTTC. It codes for CASARERETQYF. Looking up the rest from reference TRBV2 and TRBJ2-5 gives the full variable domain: EPEVTQTPSHQVTQMGQEVILRCVPISNHLYFYWYRQILGQKVEFLVSFYNNEISEKSEIFDDQFSVERPDGSNFTLKIRSTKLEDSAMYFCASARERETQYFGPGTRLLVL.

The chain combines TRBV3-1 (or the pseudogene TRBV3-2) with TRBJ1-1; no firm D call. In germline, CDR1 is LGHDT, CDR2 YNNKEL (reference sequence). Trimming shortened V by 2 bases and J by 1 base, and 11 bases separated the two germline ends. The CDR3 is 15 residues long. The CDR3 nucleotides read TGTGCCAGCAGCCAACGACGGACGGGGAACACTGAAGCTTTCTTT. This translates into CASSQRRTGNTEAFF.

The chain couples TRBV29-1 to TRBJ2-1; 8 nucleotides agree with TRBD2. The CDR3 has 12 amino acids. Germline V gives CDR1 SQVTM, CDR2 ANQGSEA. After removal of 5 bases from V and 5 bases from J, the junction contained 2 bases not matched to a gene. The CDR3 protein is CSVLAGHNEQFF. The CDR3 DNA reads TGCAGCGTTTTAGCGGGGCACAATGAGCAGTTCTTC.

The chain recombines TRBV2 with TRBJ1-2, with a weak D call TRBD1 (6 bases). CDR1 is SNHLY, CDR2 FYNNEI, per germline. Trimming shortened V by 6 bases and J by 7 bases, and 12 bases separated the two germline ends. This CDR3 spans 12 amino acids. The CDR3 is CASRVGGCGYTF. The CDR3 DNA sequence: TGTGCCAGCAGGGTGGGGGGCTGTGGCTACACCTTC.

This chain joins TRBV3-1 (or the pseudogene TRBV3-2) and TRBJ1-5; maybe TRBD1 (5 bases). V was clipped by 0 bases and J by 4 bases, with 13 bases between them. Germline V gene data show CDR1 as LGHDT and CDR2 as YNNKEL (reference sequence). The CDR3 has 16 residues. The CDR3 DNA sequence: TGTGCCAGCAGCCAAGATCTTATGGCAGGGAATCAGCCCCAGCATTTT. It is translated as CASSQDLMAGNQPQHF.

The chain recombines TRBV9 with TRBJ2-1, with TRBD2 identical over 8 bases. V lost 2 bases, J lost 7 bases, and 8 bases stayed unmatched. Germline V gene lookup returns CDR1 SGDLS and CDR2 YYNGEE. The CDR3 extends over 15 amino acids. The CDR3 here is CASSVGSGGPNEQFF. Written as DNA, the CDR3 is TGTGCCAGCAGCGTGGGGAGCGGGGGCCCAAATGAGCAGTTCTTC.

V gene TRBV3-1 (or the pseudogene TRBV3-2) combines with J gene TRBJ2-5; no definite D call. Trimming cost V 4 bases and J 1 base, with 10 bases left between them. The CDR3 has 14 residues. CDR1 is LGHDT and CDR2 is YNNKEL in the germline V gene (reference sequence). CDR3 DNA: TGTGCCAGCAGCCGGGCAGGAATCCAAGAGACCCAGTACTTC. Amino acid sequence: CASSRAGIQETQYF.

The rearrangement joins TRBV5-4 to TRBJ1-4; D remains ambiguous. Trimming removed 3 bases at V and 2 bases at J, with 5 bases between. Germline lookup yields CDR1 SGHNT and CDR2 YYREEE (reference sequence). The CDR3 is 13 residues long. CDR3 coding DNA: TGTGCCAGCAGCTCGGGTACTAATGAAAAACTGTTTTTT. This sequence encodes CASSSGTNEKLFF.

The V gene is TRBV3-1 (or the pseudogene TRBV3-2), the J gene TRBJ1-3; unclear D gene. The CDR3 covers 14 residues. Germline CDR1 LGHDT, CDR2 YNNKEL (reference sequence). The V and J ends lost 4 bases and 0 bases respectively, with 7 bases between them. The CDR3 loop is CASSRSSSGNTIYF. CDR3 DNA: TGTGCCAGCAGCCGGTCCTCCTCTGGAAACACCATATATTTT.

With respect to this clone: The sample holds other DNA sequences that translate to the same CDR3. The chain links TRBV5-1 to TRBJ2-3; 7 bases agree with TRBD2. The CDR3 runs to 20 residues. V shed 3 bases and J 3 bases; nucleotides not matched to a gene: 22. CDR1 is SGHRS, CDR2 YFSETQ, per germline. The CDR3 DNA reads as TGCGCCAGCAGCTGGGGACTAACTCCGTTCGGTATGGGTATAACAGATACGCAGTATTTT. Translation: CASSWGLTPFGMGITDTQYF.

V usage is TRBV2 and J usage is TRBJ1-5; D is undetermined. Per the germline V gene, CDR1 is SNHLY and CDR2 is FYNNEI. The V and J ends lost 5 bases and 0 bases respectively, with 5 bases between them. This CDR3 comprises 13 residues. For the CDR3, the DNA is TGTGCCAGCAGTCCCGGTAGCAATCAGCCCCAGCATTTT. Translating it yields CASSPGSNQPQHF.

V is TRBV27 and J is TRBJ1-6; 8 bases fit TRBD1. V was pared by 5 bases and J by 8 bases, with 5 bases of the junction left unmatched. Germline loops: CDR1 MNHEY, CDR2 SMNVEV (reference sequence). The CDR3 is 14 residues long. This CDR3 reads CASSPRTGHSPLHF. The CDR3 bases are TGTGCCAGCAGTCCCAGGACAGGGCATTCACCCCTCCACTTT.

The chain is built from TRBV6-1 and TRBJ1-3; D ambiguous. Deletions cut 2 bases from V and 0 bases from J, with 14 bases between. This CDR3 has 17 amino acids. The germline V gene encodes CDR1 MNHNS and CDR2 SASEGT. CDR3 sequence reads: CASSEPESSSSGNTIYF. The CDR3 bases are TGTGCCAGCAGTGAACCGGAGAGTTCAAGCTCTGGAAACACCATATATTTT.

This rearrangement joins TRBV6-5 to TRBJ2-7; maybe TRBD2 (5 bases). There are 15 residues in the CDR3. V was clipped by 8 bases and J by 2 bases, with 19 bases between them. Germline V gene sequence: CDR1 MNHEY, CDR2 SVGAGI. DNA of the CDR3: TGTGCCAGCCATCCCCGGGTTGGAGGCACCTACGAGCAGTACTTC. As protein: CASHPRVGGTYEQYF.

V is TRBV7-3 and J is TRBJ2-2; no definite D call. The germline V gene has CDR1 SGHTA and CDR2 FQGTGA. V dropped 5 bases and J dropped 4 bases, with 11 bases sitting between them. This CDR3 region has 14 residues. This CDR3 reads CASSPGWTTGELFF. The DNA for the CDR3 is TGTGCCAGCAGCCCCGGTTGGACCACCGGGGAGCTGTTTTTT.

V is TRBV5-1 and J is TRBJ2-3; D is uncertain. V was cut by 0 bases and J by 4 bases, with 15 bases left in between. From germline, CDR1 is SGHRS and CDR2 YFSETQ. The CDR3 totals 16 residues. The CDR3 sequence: CASSLGYQQKSDTQYF. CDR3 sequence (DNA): TGCGCCAGCAGCTTGGGGTATCAGCAGAAGTCAGATACGCAGTATTTT.

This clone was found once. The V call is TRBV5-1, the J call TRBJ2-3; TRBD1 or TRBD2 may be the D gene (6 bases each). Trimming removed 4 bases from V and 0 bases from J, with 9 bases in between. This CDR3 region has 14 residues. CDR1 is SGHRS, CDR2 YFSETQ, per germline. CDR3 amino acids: CASSQGTSTDTQYF. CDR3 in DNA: TGCGCCAGCAGCCAGGGGACTAGCACAGATACGCAGTATTTT.

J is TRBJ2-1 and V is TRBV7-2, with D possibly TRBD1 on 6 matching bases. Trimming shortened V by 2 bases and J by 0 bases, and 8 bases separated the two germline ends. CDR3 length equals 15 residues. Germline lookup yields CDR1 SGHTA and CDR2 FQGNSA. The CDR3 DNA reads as TGTGCCAGCAGCTTAACACAGGGCTCCTACAATGAGCAGTTCTTC. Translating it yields CASSLTQGSYNEQFF.

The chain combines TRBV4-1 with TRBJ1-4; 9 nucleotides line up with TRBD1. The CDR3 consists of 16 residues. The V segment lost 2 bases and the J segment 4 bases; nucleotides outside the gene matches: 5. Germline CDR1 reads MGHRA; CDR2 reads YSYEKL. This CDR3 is CASSQLRTGVNEKLFF. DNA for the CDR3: TGCGCCAGCAGCCAACTAAGGACAGGGGTTAATGAAAAACTGTTTTTT.

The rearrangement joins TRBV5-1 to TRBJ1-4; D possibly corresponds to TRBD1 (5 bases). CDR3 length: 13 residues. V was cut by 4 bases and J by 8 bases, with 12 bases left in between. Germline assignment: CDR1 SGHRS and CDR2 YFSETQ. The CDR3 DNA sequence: TGCGCCAGCAGCGGAGGGCCAGGGGAAAAACTGTTTTTT. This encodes CASSGGPGEKLFF.

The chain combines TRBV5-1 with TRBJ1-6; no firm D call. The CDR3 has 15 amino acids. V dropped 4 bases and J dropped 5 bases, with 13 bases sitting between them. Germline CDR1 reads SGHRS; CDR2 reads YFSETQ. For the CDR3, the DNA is TGCGCCAGCAGCAACACCGCGGGCAATAATTCACCCCTCCACTTT. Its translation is CASSNTAGNNSPLHF. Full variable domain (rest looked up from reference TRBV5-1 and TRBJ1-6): KAGVTQTPRYLIKTRGQQVTLSCSPISGHRSVSWYQQTPGQGLQFLFEYFSETQRNKGNFPGRFSGRQFSNSRSEMNVSTLELGDSALYLCASSNTAGNNSPLHFGNGTRLTVT.

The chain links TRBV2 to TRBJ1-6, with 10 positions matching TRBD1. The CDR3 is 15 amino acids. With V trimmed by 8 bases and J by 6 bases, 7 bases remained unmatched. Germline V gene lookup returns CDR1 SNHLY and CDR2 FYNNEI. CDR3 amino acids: CASCRTGGPNSPLHF. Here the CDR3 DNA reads TGTGCCAGCTGCAGGACAGGGGGACCTAATTCACCCCTCCACTTT.

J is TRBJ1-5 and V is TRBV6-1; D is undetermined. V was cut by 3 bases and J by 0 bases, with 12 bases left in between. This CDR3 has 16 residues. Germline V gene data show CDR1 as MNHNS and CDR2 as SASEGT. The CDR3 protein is CASSEYASNSNQPQHF. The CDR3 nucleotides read TGTGCCAGCAGTGAGTATGCCTCGAATAGCAATCAGCCCCAGCATTTT.

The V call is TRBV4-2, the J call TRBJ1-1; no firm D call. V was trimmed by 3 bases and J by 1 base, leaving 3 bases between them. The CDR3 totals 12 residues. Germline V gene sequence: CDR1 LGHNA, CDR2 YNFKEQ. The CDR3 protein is CASSQGNTEAFF. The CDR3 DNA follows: TGTGCCAGCAGCCAGGGGAACACTGAAGCTTTCTTT.

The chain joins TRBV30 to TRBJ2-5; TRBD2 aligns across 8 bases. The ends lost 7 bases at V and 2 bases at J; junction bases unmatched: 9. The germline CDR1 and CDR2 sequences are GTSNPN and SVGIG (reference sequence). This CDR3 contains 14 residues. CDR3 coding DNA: TGTGCCTCGTCCCGGGGGGGAGGTCAAGAGACCCAGTACTTC. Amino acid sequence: CASSRGGGQETQYF.

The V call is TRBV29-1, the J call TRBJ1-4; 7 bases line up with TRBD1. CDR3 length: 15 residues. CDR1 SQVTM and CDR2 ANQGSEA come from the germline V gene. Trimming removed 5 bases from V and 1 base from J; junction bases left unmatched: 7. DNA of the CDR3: TGCAGCGTTATTGACACAGGGGTAACTAATGAAAAACTGTTTTTT. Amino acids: CSVIDTGVTNEKLFF.

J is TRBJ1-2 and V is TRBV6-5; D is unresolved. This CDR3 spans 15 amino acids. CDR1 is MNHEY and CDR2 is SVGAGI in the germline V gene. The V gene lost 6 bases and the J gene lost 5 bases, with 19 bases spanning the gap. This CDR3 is CASSNTIQGMYGYTF. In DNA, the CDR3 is TGTGCCAGCAGCAATACAATACAAGGGATGTATGGCTACACCTTC.

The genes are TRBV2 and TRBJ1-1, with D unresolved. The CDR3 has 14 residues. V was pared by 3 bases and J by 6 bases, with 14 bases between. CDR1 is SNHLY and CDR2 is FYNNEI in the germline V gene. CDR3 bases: TGTGCCAGCAGTGATTGGTCAGGACCGTCTGAAGCTTTCTTT. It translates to CASSDWSGPSEAFF.